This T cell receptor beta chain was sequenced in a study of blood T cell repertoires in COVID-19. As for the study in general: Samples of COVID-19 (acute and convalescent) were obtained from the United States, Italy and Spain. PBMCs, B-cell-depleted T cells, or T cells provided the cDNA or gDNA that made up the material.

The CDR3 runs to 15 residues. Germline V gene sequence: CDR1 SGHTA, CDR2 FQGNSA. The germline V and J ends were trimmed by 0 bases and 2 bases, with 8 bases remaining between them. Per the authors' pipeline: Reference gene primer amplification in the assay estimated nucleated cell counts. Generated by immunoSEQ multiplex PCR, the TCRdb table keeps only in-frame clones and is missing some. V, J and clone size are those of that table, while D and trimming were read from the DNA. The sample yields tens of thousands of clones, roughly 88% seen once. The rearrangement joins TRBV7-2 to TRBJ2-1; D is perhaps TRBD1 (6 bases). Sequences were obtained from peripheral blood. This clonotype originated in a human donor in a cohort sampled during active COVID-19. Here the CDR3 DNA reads TGTGCCAGCAGCTTAGCGGGGGCCCCCTACAATGAGCAGTTCTTC. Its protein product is CASSLAGAPYNEQFF.